These 15 T cell receptor beta chains originate from one sample sequenced in a study of OX40 agonist ivuxolimab in advanced cancers. The table came from immunoSEQ multiplex PCR; TCRdb's copy has only in-frame clones and leaves some out. Seen here are tens of thousands of clones, 80% observed once, and the top ten hold about 9.4%. Source: CD4+ or CD8+ T cells sorted from blood, taken in a trial of the OX40 agonist ivuxolimab. The receptors stem from an adult with an advanced solid tumor such as melanoma, head and neck, liver or kidney cancer.

The chain employs TRBV15 and TRBJ2-5; D is undetermined. The CDR3 runs to 13 residues. Germline V gives CDR1 LNHNV, CDR2 YYDKDF (reference sequence). Trimming shortened V by 5 bases and J by 4 bases, and 11 bases separated the two germline ends. The CDR3 bases are TGTGCCACCAGCCAGCGAGGCGGAGAGACCCAGTACTTC. Protein sequence: CATSQRGGETQYF.

The sample holds one count of this clone. The J gene is TRBJ2-7, the V gene TRBV6-5, with 8 bases matching TRBD1. CDR1 MNHEY and CDR2 SVGAGI come from the germline V gene. The CDR3 extends over 14 amino acids. V trimming: 6 bases; J trimming: 2 bases; junction bases outside the gene matches: 6. CDR3 coding DNA: TGTGCCAGCAGACCTCCCAGGGGGCCCTACGAGCAGTACTTC. It encodes CASRPPRGPYEQYF.

In the case of this clone: A read error may produce the germline difference seen at one junction end. This chain uses TRBV6-1 with TRBJ2-2, with D perhaps given as TRBD1 or TRBD2 (5 bases each). The CDR3 totals 13 residues. Germline CDR1 reads MNHNS; CDR2 reads SASEGT. CDR3 protein: CASSELGSRGAVF. CDR3 nucleotides: TGTGCCAGCAGTGAATTAGGGAGTAGGGGAGCTGTTTTT.

The rearrangement joins TRBV29-1 to TRBJ2-5; D is unclear. Trimming removed 4 bases at V and 2 bases at J, with 8 bases between. The germline V gene has CDR1 SQVTM and CDR2 ANQGSEA. CDR3 length equals 12 residues. The CDR3 protein is CSVVPLQETQYF. The CDR3 coding sequence is TGCAGCGTTGTCCCCCTACAAGAGACCCAGTACTTC.

J is TRBJ2-1 and V is TRBV5-1; D remains unclear. Germline V lookup: CDR1 SGHRS, CDR2 YFSETQ. V was clipped by 3 bases and J by 0 bases, with 10 bases between them. The CDR3 runs 15 residues. In DNA form, the CDR3 reads TGCGCCAGCAGCTCCAGCGTCCTCTCCTACAATGAGCAGTTCTTC. Protein sequence: CASSSSVLSYNEQFF.

The rearrangement links TRBV2 to TRBJ2-1; 8 bases fit TRBD2. V was pared by 2 bases and J by 4 bases, with 4 bases of the junction left unmatched. The CDR3 extends over 15 amino acids. Germline lookup yields CDR1 SNHLY and CDR2 FYNNEI. The CDR3 region has the DNA TGTGCCAGCAGTGAACTAGCGGGTGAATACAATGAGCAGTTCTTC. It yields the protein CASSELAGEYNEQFF.

The chain uses TRBV7-2 and TRBJ2-2; D call uncertain. From germline, CDR1 is SGHTA and CDR2 FQGNSA. This CDR3 spans 16 amino acids. Trimming pared 5 bases from V and 3 bases from J, leaving 16 bases between. For the CDR3, the DNA is TGTGCCAGCAGCCCCCAATTGGCTACGCACACCGGGGAGCTGTTTTTT. Protein product: CASSPQLATHTGELFF.

As to this clone: The same CDR3 arises from other DNA sequences in this sample as well. The chain joins TRBV7-8 to TRBJ1-1, with a weak D call TRBD1 (6 bases). The ends were cut back, 1 base at V and 1 base at J, with 7 bases in the middle. CDR1 and CDR2 (germline): SGHVS, FQNEAQ. This CDR3 spans 14 amino acids. In DNA, the CDR3 is TGTGCCAGCAGCTTAGGGACAGCGAACACTGAAGCTTTCTTT. It translates to CASSLGTANTEAFF.

Written as DNA, the CDR3 is TGTGCCAGCAGTGTGAATTCACCCCTCCACTTT. This gives the protein CASSVNSPLHF. The rearrangement uses TRBV2 and TRBJ1-6, with no clear D. Germline assignment: CDR1 SNHLY and CDR2 FYNNEI. There are 11 residues in the CDR3. Trimming stripped 4 bases from V and 7 bases from J, with 2 bases between.

This clone came up once. The V and J genes are TRBV28 and TRBJ2-7; 14 bases are shared with TRBD2. Germline V gene lookup returns CDR1 MDHEN and CDR2 SYDVKM. The CDR3 sequence is 22 residues long. V dropped 4 bases and J dropped 2; count of bases not matched to a gene: 22. CDR3 residues: CASSSRTAYSGTSGSGTYEQYF. CDR3 sequence (DNA): TGTGCCAGCAGTTCGCGGACAGCCTATTCCGGGACTAGCGGGAGTGGAACCTACGAGCAGTACTTC.

This chain uses TRBV27 with TRBJ1-1, with no clear D. This CDR3 spans 12 amino acids. Germline CDR1 reads MNHEY; CDR2 reads SMNVEV (reference sequence). The V end lost 4 bases, the J end lost 0 bases, and 3 bases lay between the germline ends. For the CDR3, the DNA is TGTGCCAGCAGTTCTGTGAACACTGAAGCTTTCTTT. It codes for CASSSVNTEAFF.

The genes are TRBV4-3 and TRBJ1-4; tentative D call: TRBD1 (5 bases). V dropped 1 base and J dropped 4 bases, with 13 bases sitting between them. CDR1 LGHNA and CDR2 YSLEER come from the germline V gene. This CDR3 contains 16 residues. The DNA for the CDR3 is TGCGCCAGCAGCCAAGTTATGGGGGGGAGTAATGAAAAACTGTTTTTT. This translates into CASSQVMGGSNEKLFF.

The V gene is TRBV5-4, the J gene TRBJ2-7; D might be TRBD1 (5 bases). CDR1 is SGHNT, CDR2 YYREEE, per germline (reference sequence). The CDR3 sequence is 13 residues long. Trimming shortened V by 1 base and J by 3 bases, and 8 bases separated the two germline ends. The CDR3 loop reads CASSLQGNYEQYF. For the CDR3, the DNA is TGTGCCAGCAGCTTGCAGGGAAACTACGAGCAGTACTTC.

The V and J genes are TRBV18 and TRBJ2-7; 7 bases are shared with TRBD1. CDR3 length: 16 amino acids. V was pared by 3 bases and J by 2 bases, with 10 bases of the junction left unmatched. Germline V gene sequence: CDR1 KGHSH, CDR2 LQKENI. This chain's CDR3 is CASSPTTAGTAYEQYF. CDR3 nucleotides: TGTGCCAGCTCACCTACCACTGCCGGGACAGCCTACGAGCAGTACTTC. The whole variable domain, filled in from reference TRBV18 and TRBJ2-7, reads NAGVMQNPRHLVRRRGQEARLRCSPMKGHSHVYWYRQLPEEGLKFMVYLQKENIIDESGMPKERFSAEFPKEGPSILRIQQVVRGDSAAYFCASSPTTAGTAYEQYFGPGTRLTVT.

The chain couples TRBV7-2 to TRBJ2-7; 7 nucleotides match TRBD2. V shed 1 base and J 3 bases; nucleotides not matched to a gene: 6. The germline CDR1 and CDR2 sequences are SGHTA and FQGNSA. The CDR3 has 15 residues. The CDR3 is CASSLDSGLRYEQYF. CDR3 DNA: TGTGCCAGCAGCTTAGATTCGGGACTACGCTACGAGCAGTACTTC.